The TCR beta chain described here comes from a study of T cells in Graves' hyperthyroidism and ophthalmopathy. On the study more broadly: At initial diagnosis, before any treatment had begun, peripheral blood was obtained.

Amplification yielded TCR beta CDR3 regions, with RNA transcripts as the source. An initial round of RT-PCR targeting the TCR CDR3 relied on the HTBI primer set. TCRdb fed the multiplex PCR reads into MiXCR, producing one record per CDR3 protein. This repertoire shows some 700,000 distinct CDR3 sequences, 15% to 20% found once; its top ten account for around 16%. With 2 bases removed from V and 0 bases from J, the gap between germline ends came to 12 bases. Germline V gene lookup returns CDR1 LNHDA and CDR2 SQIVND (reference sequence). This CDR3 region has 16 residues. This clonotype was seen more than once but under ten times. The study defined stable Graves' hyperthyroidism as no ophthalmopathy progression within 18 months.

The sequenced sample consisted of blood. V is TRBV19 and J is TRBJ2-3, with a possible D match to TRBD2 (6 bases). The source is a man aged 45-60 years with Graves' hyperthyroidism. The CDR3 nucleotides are TGTGCCAGTAGTATACCTGGAGGGGAAAGCACAGATACGCAGTATTTT. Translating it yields CASSIPGGESTDTQYF.